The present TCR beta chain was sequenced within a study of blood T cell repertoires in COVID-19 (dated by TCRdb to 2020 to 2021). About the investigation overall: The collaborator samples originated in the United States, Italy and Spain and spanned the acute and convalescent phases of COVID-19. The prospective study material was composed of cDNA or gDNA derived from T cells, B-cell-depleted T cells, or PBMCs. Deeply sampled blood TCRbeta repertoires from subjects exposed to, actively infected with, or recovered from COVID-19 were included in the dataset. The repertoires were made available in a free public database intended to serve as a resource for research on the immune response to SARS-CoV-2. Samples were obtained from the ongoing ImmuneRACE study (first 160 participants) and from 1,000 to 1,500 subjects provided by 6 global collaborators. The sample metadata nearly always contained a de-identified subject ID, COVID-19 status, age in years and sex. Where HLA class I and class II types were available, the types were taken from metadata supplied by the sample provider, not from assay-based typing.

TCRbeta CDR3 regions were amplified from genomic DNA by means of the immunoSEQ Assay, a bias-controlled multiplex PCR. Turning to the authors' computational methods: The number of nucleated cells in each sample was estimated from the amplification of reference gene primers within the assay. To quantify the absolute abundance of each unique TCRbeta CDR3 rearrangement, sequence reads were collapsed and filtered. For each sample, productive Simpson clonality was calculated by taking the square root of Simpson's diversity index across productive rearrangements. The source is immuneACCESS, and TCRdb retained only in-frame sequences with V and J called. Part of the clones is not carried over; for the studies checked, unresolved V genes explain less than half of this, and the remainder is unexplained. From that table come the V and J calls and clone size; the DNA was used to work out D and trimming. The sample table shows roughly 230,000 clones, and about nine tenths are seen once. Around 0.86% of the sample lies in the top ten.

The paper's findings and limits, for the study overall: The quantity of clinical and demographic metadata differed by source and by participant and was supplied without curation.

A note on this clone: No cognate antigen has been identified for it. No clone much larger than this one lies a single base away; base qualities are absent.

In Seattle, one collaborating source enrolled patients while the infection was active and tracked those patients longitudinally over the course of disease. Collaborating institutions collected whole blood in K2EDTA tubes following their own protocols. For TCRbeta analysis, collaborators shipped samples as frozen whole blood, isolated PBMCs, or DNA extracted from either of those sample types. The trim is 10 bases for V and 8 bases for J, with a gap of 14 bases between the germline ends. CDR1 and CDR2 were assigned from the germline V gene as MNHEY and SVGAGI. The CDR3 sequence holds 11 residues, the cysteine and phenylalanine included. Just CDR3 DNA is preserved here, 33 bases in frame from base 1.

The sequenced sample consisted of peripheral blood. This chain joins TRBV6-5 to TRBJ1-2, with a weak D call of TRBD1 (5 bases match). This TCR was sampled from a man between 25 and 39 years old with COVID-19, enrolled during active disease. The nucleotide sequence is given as TGTGCCACCCGCGGGGGTATCGGCTACACCTTC. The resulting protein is CATRGGIGYTF.